The 24 T cell receptor beta chains reported below all come from one sample, sequenced in a study of blood T cell repertoires in COVID-19. Data came from immunoSEQ multiplex PCR; TCRdb stores just in-frame clones and leaves some out. The sample consists of about 170,000 clones, approximately 84% of them appearing once. Sequencing was carried out using peripheral blood. The source of these receptors is a man between 65 and 79 years old with active or convalescent COVID-19.

The J gene is TRBJ1-4, the V gene TRBV28, with 9 nucleotides matching TRBD1. CDR3 length equals 14 residues. Germline CDR1 is MDHEN and CDR2 is SYDVKM. Trimming removed 5 bases from V and 8 bases from J; junction bases left unmatched: 6. Written as DNA, the CDR3 is TGTGCCAGCAGTAACCCGGGACAGGGCGAAAAACTGTTTTTT. Its protein product is CASSNPGQGEKLFF.

The gene calls are TRBV7-9 and TRBJ2-1; 11 positions agree with TRBD1. V dropped 4 bases and J dropped 5; count of bases not matched to a gene: 10. Germline assignment: CDR1 SEHNR and CDR2 FQNEAQ (reference sequence). The CDR3 is made up of 17 amino acids. Here the CDR3 DNA reads TGTGCCAGCAGCTCTTACGACCGGGACAGGGGGGACAATGAGCAGTTCTTC. It is translated as CASSSYDRDRGDNEQFF.

The J gene is TRBJ1-6, the V gene TRBV18; a weak D match, TRBD1 (6 bases). The length of the CDR3 is 16 residues. Germline assignment: CDR1 KGHSH and CDR2 LQKENI. The germline V and J ends were trimmed by 2 bases and 6 bases, with 14 bases remaining between them. The CDR3 loop reads CASSPRGRVVNSPLHF. The CDR3 region has the DNA TGTGCCAGCTCACCAAGGGGGAGGGTGGTTAATTCACCCCTCCACTTT.

The chain employs TRBV6-1 and TRBJ1-1; D not resolved. The CDR3 consists of 13 residues. Trimming left V 0 bases short and J 7 bases short, with 9 bases between. Per germline, CDR1 MNHNS and CDR2 SASEGT. CDR3 DNA: TGTGCCAGCAGTGAAGCGCGGGGAAATGAAGCTTTCTTT. Translated: CASSEARGNEAFF.

This chain uses TRBV3-1 (or the pseudogene TRBV3-2) with TRBJ1-1, with TRBD1 matching 8 bases. The CDR3 sequence is 14 residues long. Germline V CDR1 and CDR2: LGHDT, YNNKEL (reference sequence). The V and J ends lost 4 bases and 5 bases, in that order; junction bases with no gene match: 6. CDR3: CASSPGQGQTEAFF. The DNA for the CDR3 is TGTGCCAGCAGCCCCGGACAGGGACAAACTGAAGCTTTCTTT.

The chain carries TRBV10-3 and TRBJ2-1; 8 nucleotides agree with TRBD2. V gave up 10 bases and J gave up 2 bases; unmatched junction bases: 4. CDR3 length equals 13 residues. The germline V gene encodes CDR1 ENHRY and CDR2 SYGVKD. CDR3: CATGGGPYNEQFF. CDR3 sequence (DNA): TGTGCCACCGGGGGGGGCCCCTACAATGAGCAGTTCTTC.

The chain uses TRBV18 and TRBJ2-7; 7 positions agree with TRBD1. Germline V gene sequence: CDR1 KGHSH, CDR2 LQKENI. V gave up 2 bases and J gave up 3 bases; unmatched junction bases: 7. This CDR3 region has 15 residues. CDR3 bases: TGTGCCAGCTCACCAGCTTTGGGACAGAACTACGAGCAGTACTTC. It specifies CASSPALGQNYEQYF. Looking up the rest from reference TRBV18 and TRBJ2-7 gives the full variable domain: NAGVMQNPRHLVRRRGQEARLRCSPMKGHSHVYWYRQLPEEGLKFMVYLQKENIIDESGMPKERFSAEFPKEGPSILRIQQVVRGDSAAYFCASSPALGQNYEQYFGPGTRLTVT.

The rearrangement links TRBV5-4 to TRBJ2-2; D is perhaps TRBD1 (5 bases). The germline V and J ends were trimmed by 4 bases and 2 bases, with 9 bases remaining between them. Germline lookup yields CDR1 SGHNT and CDR2 YYREEE (reference sequence). The CDR3 loop spans 14 amino acids. The CDR3 DNA sequence: TGTGCCAGCAGCAAAGACAGAAACACCGGGGAGCTGTTTTTT. Protein sequence: CASSKDRNTGELFF. The whole variable domain, filled in from reference TRBV5-4 and TRBJ2-2, reads ETGVTQSPTHLIKTRGQQVTLRCSSQSGHNTVSWYQQALGQGPQFIFQYYREEENGRGNFPPRFSGLQFPNYSSELNVNALELDDSALYLCASSKDRNTGELFFGEGSRLTVL.

The chain recombines TRBV14 with TRBJ2-3, with D possibly TRBD2 on 5 matching bases. This CDR3 contains 16 residues. Between the trimmed V and J ends, which lost 2 bases and 1 base, there was a span of 13 bases. Germline V gives CDR1 SGHDN, CDR2 FVKESK. Here the CDR3 DNA reads TGTGCCAGCAGCCAATCAGGCCGGGGAGGCACAGATACGCAGTATTTT. This encodes CASSQSGRGGTDTQYF.

The V and J genes are TRBV28 and TRBJ2-5, with D unclear. CDR1 and CDR2 from the germline V gene are MDHEN and SYDVKM. V dropped 5 bases and J dropped 5 bases, with 6 bases sitting between them. CDR3 size: 11 residues. This chain's CDR3 is CASSLRETQYF. CDR3 in DNA: TGTGCCAGCAGTCTCCGTGAGACCCAGTACTTC.

V gene TRBV2 combines with J gene TRBJ1-1; D gene unclear. The CDR3 runs to 13 residues. With 4 bases removed from V and 9 bases from J, the gap between germline ends came to 15 bases. Per the germline V gene, CDR1 is SNHLY and CDR2 is FYNNEI. The CDR3 DNA follows: TGTGCCAGCAGTGGTTTGGTCCCGGGGAAAGCTTTCTTT. Protein: CASSGLVPGKAFF. The entire variable domain, with the rest obtained from reference TRBV2 and TRBJ1-1, is as follows: EPEVTQTPSHQVTQMGQEVILRCVPISNHLYFYWYRQILGQKVEFLVSFYNNEISEKSEIFDDQFSVERPDGSNFTLKIRSTKLEDSAMYFCASSGLVPGKAFFGQGTRLTVV.

V and J are TRBV27 and TRBJ1-5, with TRBD1 as a possible D gene (5 bases). Germline lookup yields CDR1 MNHEY and CDR2 SMNVEV (reference sequence). The CDR3 totals 15 residues. Trimming took off 5 bases at V and 5 bases at J, with 16 bases between the two ends. The CDR3 spells CASSALGEGHQPQHF. The CDR3 nucleotides read TGTGCCAGCAGTGCCCTAGGGGAGGGCCATCAGCCCCAGCATTTT.

V and J are TRBV2 and TRBJ1-5, with a possible D match to TRBD1 (5 bases). Trimming left V 4 bases short and J 0 bases short, with 10 bases between. CDR1 and CDR2 (germline): SNHLY, FYNNEI. The CDR3 is made up of 15 amino acids. CDR3 coding DNA: TGTGCCAGCAGTGGACAGCCAAATAGCAATCAGCCCCAGCATTTT. This translates into CASSGQPNSNQPQHF.

A single count supports this clone. The chain couples TRBV6-5 to TRBJ2-5, with a weak D call TRBD2 (6 bases). CDR1 MNHEY and CDR2 SVGAGI come from the germline V gene. Trimming took off 2 bases at V and 2 bases at J, with 9 bases between the two ends. The CDR3 runs 14 residues. The CDR3 region is CASSYGGVQETQYF. The CDR3 bases are TGTGCCAGCAGTTACGGCGGGGTACAAGAGACCCAGTACTTC.

The chain recombines TRBV3-1 (or the pseudogene TRBV3-2) with TRBJ2-1; D gene unclear. Germline loops: CDR1 LGHDT, CDR2 YNNKEL (reference sequence). Deletions cut 0 bases from V and 10 bases from J, with 13 bases between. This CDR3 region has 14 residues. The DNA of the CDR3 is TGTGCCAGCAGCCAAGATCTCCCGCGGCAGGAGCAGTTCTTC. Its protein is CASSQDLPRQEQFF.

The chain links TRBV7-2 to TRBJ1-1; possible D gene TRBD1, 5 bases. This CDR3 has 16 amino acids. Germline V CDR1 and CDR2: SGHTA, FQGNSA. Between the trimmed V and J ends, which lost 5 bases and 0 bases, there was a span of 16 bases. The CDR3 nucleotides are TGTGCCAGCAGCAGGTGGGGGGTACAGATGAACACTGAAGCTTTCTTT. It encodes CASSRWGVQMNTEAFF.

There are a few counts of this clone. This rearrangement joins TRBV7-8 to TRBJ2-7; a possible D gene is TRBD2 (6 bases). Germline CDR1 SGHVS, CDR2 FQNEAQ. The CDR3 contains 15 residues. V dropped 5 bases and J dropped 4 bases, with 18 bases sitting between them. In DNA, the CDR3 is TGTGCCAGCAGCATAAAACAAGGTGGAGGGTACGAGCAGTACTTC. Protein sequence: CASSIKQGGGYEQYF.

This clone was observed a handful of times. The chain joins TRBV5-4 to TRBJ1-6, with D possibly matching TRBD1 (6 bases). Trimming shortened V by 3 bases and J by 5 bases, and 9 bases separated the two germline ends. The germline V gene encodes CDR1 SGHNT and CDR2 YYREEE (reference sequence). CDR3 size: 14 residues. CDR3 in DNA: TGTGCCAGCAGCTCGGACAGTAATAATTCACCCCTCCACTTT. It yields the protein CASSSDSNNSPLHF. The complete variable domain, with remaining parts taken from reference TRBV5-4 and TRBJ1-6, reads ETGVTQSPTHLIKTRGQQVTLRCSSQSGHNTVSWYQQALGQGPQFIFQYYREEENGRGNFPPRFSGLQFPNYSSELNVNALELDDSALYLCASSSDSNNSPLHFGNGTRLTVT.

In DNA form, the CDR3 reads TGTGCCAGCTCACCAGAAGGGAGGAGTTTGTATGAGCAGTTCTTC. It is translated as CASSPEGRSLYEQFF. The chain uses TRBV18 and TRBJ2-1; TRBD2 is a possible D gene (6 bases). V lost 2 bases, J lost 8 bases, and 16 bases lay in between. The CDR3 is 15 residues long. The V gene's germline CDR1 is KGHSH and CDR2 LQKENI.

The chain recombines TRBV6-2 or TRBV6-3 with TRBJ1-1; D is unresolved. The CDR3 covers 13 residues. V was cut by 4 bases and J by 11 bases, with 17 bases left in between. Germline CDR1 MNHEY, CDR2 SVGEGT. This CDR3 reads CASSSFLLSRAFF. DNA for the CDR3: TGTGCCAGCAGTTCCTTTCTGCTTTCCCGGGCTTTCTTT.

A note on this clone: Different DNA sequences within this sample yield the same CDR3. The CDR3 region is CASSLAGTGAGNTIYF. The CDR3 DNA sequence: TGTGCCAGCAGCTTAGCGGGGACAGGGGCTGGAAACACCATATATTTT. The genes are TRBV7-8 and TRBJ1-3; 10 positions agree with TRBD1. Germline assignment: CDR1 SGHVS and CDR2 FQNEAQ. The V segment lost 0 bases and the J segment 2 bases; nucleotides outside the gene matches: 1. This CDR3 spans 16 amino acids.

V usage is TRBV19 and J usage is TRBJ2-7; 12 positions agree with TRBD1. The V and J ends lost 5 bases and 1 base, in that order; junction bases with no gene match: 9. CDR3 length: 17 residues. CDR1 LNHDA and CDR2 SQIVND come from the germline V gene (reference sequence). This CDR3 reads CASSAPGQGASSYEQYF. The DNA for the CDR3 is TGTGCCAGTAGTGCCCCGGGACAGGGGGCGTCGTCCTACGAGCAGTACTTC. Full variable domain (remainder filled in from reference TRBV19 and TRBJ2-7): DGGITQSPKYLFRKEGQNVTLSCEQNLNHDAMYWYRQDPGQGLRLIYYSQIVNDFQKGDIAEGYSVSREKKESFPLTVTSAQKNPTAFYLCASSAPGQGASSYEQYFGPGTRLTVT.

J is TRBJ1-3 and V is TRBV28; D possibly corresponds to TRBD1 (5 bases). The CDR3 length is 14 residues. Trimming took off 6 bases at V and 4 bases at J, with 13 bases between the two ends. CDR1 is MDHEN, CDR2 SYDVKM, per germline. DNA of the CDR3: TGTGCCAGCAGACGCCCGGGACTCGGAAACACCATATATTTT. Translation gives CASRRPGLGNTIYF.

Only one count was recorded for this clone. The genes are TRBV5-4 and TRBJ1-6, with a tentative D call TRBD1 (5 bases). CDR3 length: 14 residues. The germline CDR1 and CDR2 sequences are SGHNT and YYREEE (reference sequence). V was pared by 0 bases and J by 8 bases, with 9 bases between. As DNA, the CDR3 is TGTGCCAGCAGCTTGGACAGCAGGGATTCACCCCTCCACTTT. It codes for CASSLDSRDSPLHF.